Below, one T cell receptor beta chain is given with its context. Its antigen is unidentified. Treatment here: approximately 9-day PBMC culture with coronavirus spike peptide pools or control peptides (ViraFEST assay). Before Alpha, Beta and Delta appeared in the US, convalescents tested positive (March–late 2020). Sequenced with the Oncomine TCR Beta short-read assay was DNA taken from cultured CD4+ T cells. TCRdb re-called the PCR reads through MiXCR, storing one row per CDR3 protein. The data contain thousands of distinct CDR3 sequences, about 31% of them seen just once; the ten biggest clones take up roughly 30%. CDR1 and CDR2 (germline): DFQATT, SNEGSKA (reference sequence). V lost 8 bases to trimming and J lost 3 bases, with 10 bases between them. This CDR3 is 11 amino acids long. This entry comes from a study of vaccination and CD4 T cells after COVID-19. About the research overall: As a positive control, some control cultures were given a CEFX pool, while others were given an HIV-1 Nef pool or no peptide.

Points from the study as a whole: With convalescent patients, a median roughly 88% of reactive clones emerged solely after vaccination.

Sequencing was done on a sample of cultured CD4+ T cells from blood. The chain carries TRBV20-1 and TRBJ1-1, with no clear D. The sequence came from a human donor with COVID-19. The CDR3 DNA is TGCAGTTTTCGGGCGTACACTGAAGCTTTCTTT. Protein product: CSFRAYTEAFF.